The 24 T cell receptor beta chains below were found in one sample sequenced in a study of lymphopenia after photon versus proton radiotherapy. The table came from immunoSEQ multiplex PCR; TCRdb's copy has only in-frame clones and leaves some out. Of some 6,100 clones in the sample, approximately 91% are singletons; the top ten hold 11%. The specimen comprised peripheral blood, sampled from a patient treated with photon-based radiotherapy. Receptors originate from a man aged 55 to 70 with cholangiocarcinoma.

This rearrangement joins TRBV28 to TRBJ2-5, with D uncertain. There are 15 residues in the CDR3. Germline CDR1 MDHEN, CDR2 SYDVKM. Trimming took 3 bases from V and 3 from J, leaving 14 bases between them. The CDR3 is CASSFLMGRKETQYF. CDR3 in DNA: TGTGCCAGCAGTTTTTTGATGGGCCGTAAAGAGACCCAGTACTTC. The variable domain in full, completed from reference TRBV28 and TRBJ2-5, reads DVKVTQSSRYLVKRTGEKVFLECVQDMDHENMFWYRQDPGLGLRLIYFSYDVKMKEKGDIPEGYSVSREKKERFSLILESASTNQTSMYLCASSFLMGRKETQYFGPGTRLLVL.

J is TRBJ2-3 and V is TRBV19; 9 bases align to TRBD1. Germline V gene sequence: CDR1 LNHDA, CDR2 SQIVND (reference sequence). The CDR3 consists of 15 residues. V dropped 5 bases and J dropped 5; count of bases not matched to a gene: 8. Here the CDR3 reads CASSFLGTGKDTQYF. Written as DNA, the CDR3 is TGTGCCAGTAGTTTTCTTGGGACAGGGAAAGATACGCAGTATTTT.

This sequence joins TRBV6-1 and TRBJ2-1, with D unresolved. CDR3 length equals 15 residues. Per germline, CDR1 MNHNS and CDR2 SASEGT. V lost 3 bases and J lost 0, with 9 bases in between. The CDR3 DNA reads TGTGCCAGCAGTGATGAACTGACCTCCTACAATGAGCAGTTCTTC. Protein product: CASSDELTSYNEQFF.

This chain uses TRBV11-2 with TRBJ2-5; D remains unclear. Germline V gives CDR1 SGHAT, CDR2 FQNNGV. The V end lost 4 bases, the J end lost 1 base, and 13 bases lay between the germline ends. The CDR3 covers 15 residues. For the CDR3, the DNA is TGTGCCAGCAGCTCATACCTTGACTTCCAAGAGACCCAGTACTTC. Encoded protein: CASSSYLDFQETQYF.

The V and J genes are TRBV5-1 and TRBJ2-2; TRBD2 matches at 12 bases. CDR3 size: 19 residues. The germline V gene encodes CDR1 SGHRS and CDR2 YFSETQ. V was clipped by 0 bases and J by 3 bases; unmatched bases: 9. CDR3 sequence: CASSLAHGLAGLDTGELFF. The CDR3 nucleotides read TGCGCCAGCAGCTTGGCCCATGGACTAGCGGGATTGGACACCGGGGAGCTGTTTTTT.

This chain connects TRBV5-4 to TRBJ1-6; 9 bases agree with TRBD1. Trimming removed 2 bases from V and 5 bases from J; junction bases left unmatched: 11. This CDR3 contains 18 residues. Germline CDR1 and CDR2: SGHNT and YYREEE (reference sequence). DNA of the CDR3: TGTGCCAGCAGCTTCAAAACCTCCGGGACAGGGAATAATTCACCCCTCCACTTT. Protein: CASSFKTSGTGNNSPLHF.

The rearrangement uses TRBV19 and TRBJ1-5; no firm D call. Trimming left V 1 base short and J 4 bases short, with 17 bases between. Germline V CDR1 and CDR2: LNHDA, SQIVND (reference sequence). CDR3 length equals 17 residues. DNA of the CDR3: TGTGCCAGTAGTATAGGTAGGATCCGAGGTATGAATCAGCCCCAGCATTTT. Its translation: CASSIGRIRGMNQPQHF.

The rearrangement joins TRBV29-1 to TRBJ2-7, with 10 bases matching TRBD1. Looked up from germline, CDR1 is SQVTM and CDR2 is ANQGSEA. CDR3 length: 14 residues. V trimming: 6 bases; J trimming: 1 base; junction bases outside the gene matches: 6. The CDR3 is CSVVGQGGSYEQYF. CDR3 DNA sequence: TGCAGCGTCGTCGGACAGGGGGGATCCTACGAGCAGTACTTC.

This rearrangement joins TRBV2 to TRBJ2-2; 11 positions agree with TRBD2. V was pared by 5 bases and J by 4 bases, with 6 bases of the junction left unmatched. The CDR3 runs 16 residues. The germline CDR1 and CDR2 sequences are SNHLY and FYNNEI. CDR3 sequence reads: CASSFLAGGGTGELFF. The CDR3 nucleotides read TGTGCCAGCAGTTTTCTAGCGGGAGGTGGCACCGGGGAGCTGTTTTTT.

The chain has TRBV13 and TRBJ1-1; 8 nucleotides match TRBD1. V dropped 3 bases and J dropped 5; count of bases not matched to a gene: 5. Germline V lookup: CDR1 PRHDT, CDR2 FYEKMQ (reference sequence). This CDR3 spans 14 amino acids. CDR3 region: CASSLTGVITEAFF. The CDR3 DNA follows: TGTGCCAGCAGCTTGACAGGGGTAATAACTGAAGCTTTCTTT.

This rearrangement joins TRBV14 to TRBJ2-3, with D unclear. This CDR3 comprises 15 residues. V was trimmed by 2 bases and J by 1 base, leaving 10 bases between them. CDR1 and CDR2 (germline): SGHDN, FVKESK. This chain's CDR3 is CASSQQLGRTDTQYF. CDR3 coding DNA: TGTGCCAGCAGCCAACAACTGGGCCGCACAGATACGCAGTATTTT.

The chain joins TRBV27 to TRBJ2-1, with TRBD2 identical over 9 bases. J was trimmed by 6 bases and V by 7 bases; bases with no gene match: 19. The CDR3 extends over 18 amino acids. Germline assignment: CDR1 MNHEY and CDR2 SMNVEV (reference sequence). The CDR3 bases are TGTGCCAGCACCTCCAGGGCTAGCGGGATGGTGACGGGCAATGAGCAGTTCTTC. It encodes CASTSRASGMVTGNEQFF.

The rearrangement uses TRBV7-2 and TRBJ1-1; no reliable D call. This CDR3 is built from 16 residues. Germline V gives CDR1 SGHTA, CDR2 FQGNSA. V was shortened by 2 bases and J by 1 base, with 14 bases between the two germline ends. The CDR3 bases are TGTGCCAGCAGCTTATCAGGCTTATTACAGAACACTGAAGCTTTCTTT. Translated, it gives CASSLSGLLQNTEAFF.

The chain joins TRBV5-1 to TRBJ2-6; 11 positions match TRBD1. From germline, CDR1 is SGHRS and CDR2 YFSETQ. With 1 base clipped from V and 1 base from J, the junction kept 13 bases outside the gene matches. The CDR3 covers 21 residues. As DNA, the CDR3 is TGCGCCAGCAGCTTGCCCCGGACAGGGGGCGAAAGGAGTTCTGGGGCCAACGTCCTGACTTTC. Translation: CASSLPRTGGERSSGANVLTF.

The rearrangement uses TRBV7-8 and TRBJ2-3; D ambiguous. With 5 bases removed from V and 6 bases from J, the gap between germline ends came to 9 bases. The V gene's germline CDR1 is SGHVS and CDR2 FQNEAQ. The CDR3 is 12 amino acids. Here the CDR3 reads CASSPLRDTQYF. The CDR3, as DNA: TGTGCCAGCAGCCCGTTGAGGGATACGCAGTATTTT.

The chain links TRBV2 to TRBJ1-1, with TRBD1 matching 8 bases. The length of the CDR3 is 11 residues. J was trimmed by 11 bases and V by 5 bases; bases with no gene match: 4. Germline CDR1 and CDR2: SNHLY and FYNNEI. Here the CDR3 DNA reads TGTGCCAGCAGTTTGGACAGGGTGGCTTTCTTT. Translation: CASSLDRVAFF.

The chain couples TRBV6-6 to TRBJ1-5; the match to TRBD1 covers 8 bases. This CDR3 is 16 amino acids long. The V gene's germline CDR1 is MNHNY and CDR2 SVGAGI (reference sequence). V shed 6 bases and J 0 bases; nucleotides not matched to a gene: 7. The CDR3 DNA sequence: TGTGCCAGCAGATCGACAGGGGACTATAGCAATCAGCCCCAGCATTTT. It codes for CASRSTGDYSNQPQHF.

This chain uses TRBV28 with TRBJ1-4, with D perhaps TRBD1 (6 bases). V shed 4 bases and J shed 10 bases, with 10 bases lying between them. CDR1 is MDHEN, CDR2 SYDVKM, per germline. This CDR3 is 12 amino acids long. The CDR3 is CASSSGAVKLFF. For the CDR3, the DNA is TGTGCCAGCAGTTCGGGGGCGGTAAAACTGTTTTTT.

The rearrangement uses TRBV14 and TRBJ1-1; D gene uncertain. The germline V gene has CDR1 SGHDN and CDR2 FVKESK. V lost 6 bases, J lost 4 bases, and 12 bases lay in between. The CDR3 totals 13 residues. CDR3 coding DNA: TGTGCCAGCAGGAAAGGAGTCGGCACTGAAGCTTTCTTT. Its protein product is CASRKGVGTEAFF.

In this sample, this clone turned up once. The V and J genes are TRBV29-1 and TRBJ1-1; TRBD1 matches at 10 bases. Germline V gene sequence: CDR1 SQVTM, CDR2 ANQGSEA. The J segment lost 1 base and the V segment lost 6 bases, leaving 11 bases of the junction unmatched. CDR3 size: 16 residues. In DNA form, the CDR3 reads TGCAGCGTGAGGGGACAGGGGAATGTGTGGAACACTGAAGCTTTCTTT. As protein: CSVRGQGNVWNTEAFF.

This chain connects TRBV5-1 to TRBJ2-5, with D maybe TRBD1 (5 bases). The CDR3 is 14 amino acids. Germline V gene sequence: CDR1 SGHRS, CDR2 YFSETQ. With 4 bases removed from V and 2 bases from J, the gap between germline ends came to 12 bases. CDR3 protein: CASSKGHGQETQYF. The CDR3 DNA is TGCGCCAGCAGCAAGGGGCACGGGCAAGAGACCCAGTACTTC.

The chain links TRBV7-2 to TRBJ2-1; D may be TRBD1 or TRBD2 (5 bases each). Germline loops: CDR1 SGHTA, CDR2 FQGNSA. The CDR3 runs 15 residues. V dropped 9 bases and J dropped 4 bases, with 19 bases sitting between them. This CDR3 is CASTSGANGYNEQFF. The CDR3 DNA reads TGTGCCAGTACCTCCGGGGCGAACGGTTACAATGAGCAGTTCTTC.

This sequence joins TRBV7-2 and TRBJ2-7; D gene uncertain. CDR3 length: 12 residues. The germline gives CDR1 SGHTA, CDR2 FQGNSA. V was pared by 1 base and J by 6 bases, with 7 bases between. CDR3 DNA: TGTGCCAGCAGCTTAGGAGAGCGCGAGCAGTACTTC. Encoded protein: CASSLGEREQYF.

The J gene is TRBJ2-1, the V gene TRBV7-6; TRBD2 aligns across 8 bases. The V gene's germline CDR1 is SGHVS and CDR2 FNYEAQ. The J segment lost 6 bases and the V segment lost 5 bases, leaving 15 bases of the junction unmatched. The CDR3 covers 17 residues. This CDR3 reads CASSPIASGRASNEQFF. CDR3 nucleotide sequence: TGTGCCAGCAGCCCAATAGCGTCCGGGAGGGCCTCCAATGAGCAGTTCTTC.